The present entry profiles one T cell receptor beta chain with its context. This CDR3 has 13 amino acids. Trimming pared 4 bases from V and 0 bases from J, leaving 6 bases between. Per germline, CDR1 DFQATT and CDR2 SNEGSKA (reference sequence). In TCRdb, the 5' RACE reads were re-called with MiXCR into one record per CDR3 protein. The sample consists of around 690,000 distinct CDR3 sequences, approximately 22% of them appearing once. The data were taken from a study of identical twins. This sample also appeared in a second study, on T cells expressing NK-cell markers. This second report adds: Among the eight sequenced donors, seven tested HCMV-seropositive and one tested seronegative.

This sequence originates from a woman younger than 35 in good health. The source material was PBMCs. The chain joins TRBV20-1 to TRBJ2-2; the D is unclear. The CDR3 spells CSATPTNTGELFF. The CDR3, as DNA: TGCAGTGCTACACCAACGAACACCGGGGAGCTGTTTTTT.